At least ten counts were recorded for the clone carrying this TCR beta chain. No antigen is known for it. V lost 3 bases to trimming and J lost 4 bases; unmatched junction nucleotides: 11. The length of the CDR3 is 16 residues. Germline values: CDR1 MGHRA, CDR2 YSYEKL. These data are taken from a study of Graves' ophthalmopathy and Graves' hyperthyroidism. Someone took the PBMCs out of more than 8.5 ml of fresh peripheral blood. Investigators amplified TCR beta CDR3 regions from RNA transcripts. Scientists carried out first-round RT-PCR using HTBI primers and then a second-round multiplex PCR. One entry per CDR3 protein results from TCRdb running MiXCR on the multiplex PCR reads. The sample records 300,000 to 400,000 distinct CDR3 sequences, about a sixth being singletons. Study outcomes and limitations: The model's prediction of ophthalmopathy progression had roughly 68% sensitivity and approximately 77% specificity.

The gene calls are TRBV4-1 and TRBJ2-7, with TRBD1 matching over 8 bases. This receptor was identified in an adult man with Graves' ophthalmopathy. Sequenced input: peripheral blood. In DNA, the CDR3 is TGCGCCAGCAGCCACCCCAGGGGGCGGGAAGGGTACGAGCAGTACTTC. As protein: CASSHPRGREGYEQYF.